Listed here is a single TCR beta chain. The antigen is undetermined. This sample was taken from a study of CXCR3-negative and CXCR3-positive naive CD8 T cells. Whole-study findings and limits: TRB CDR3s were more hydrophobic in CXCR3-positive than in CXCR3-negative naive cells.

Libraries of TRB cDNA were made by 5' RACE and carried UMIs. Using the 5' RACE reads, TCRdb records one entry per CDR3 protein without DNA. This sample lists over 70,000 distinct CDR3 sequences; its ten largest clones have about 0.8%. Sequencing was performed on naive CXCR3+ CD8+ T cells from blood. The subset here: CD45RO-CCR7+CD27+CD95- naive CD8+ T cells expressing CXCR3 (TNR3+). The clonotype was recovered from a human donor in good health. Some clones in this sample may be carry-over from other donors' samples.

CDR3 in amino acids: CASGEASSYEQYF. V gene TRBV27 combines with J gene TRBJ2-7. CDR1 is MNHEY, CDR2 SMNVEV, per germline (reference sequence). The CDR3 sequence is 13 residues long.